This passage covers 14 T cell receptor beta chains from one sample sequenced in a study of blood T cell repertoires in COVID-19. TCRdb's table, derived via immunoSEQ multiplex PCR, lists solely in-frame clones and lacks some. The sample shows more than 80,000 clones, over 55% of them seen only once. Sequenced: peripheral blood. All receptors derive from a human donor with acute or convalescent COVID-19. The donor label of this sample is uncertain.

This clone was picked up a small number of times. The chain recombines TRBV6-5 with TRBJ2-7; the D gene is possibly TRBD1 (6 bases). The CDR3 sequence is 15 residues long. Trimming shortened V by 6 bases and J by 5 bases, and 20 bases separated the two germline ends. The germline V gene encodes CDR1 MNHEY and CDR2 SVGAGI. The DNA of the CDR3 is TGTGCCAGCAGGCTCCCCCACAGGGAGTTAAACGAGCAGTACGTC. It specifies CASRLPHRELNEQYV.

In this sample, this clone turned up a few times. The chain couples TRBV3-1 (or the pseudogene TRBV3-2) to TRBJ1-4, with a possible D match to TRBD1 (5 bases). Germline assignment: CDR1 LGHDT and CDR2 YNNKEL (reference sequence). V lost 3 bases, J lost 8 bases, and 16 bases lay in between. This CDR3 is built from 15 residues. The CDR3 spells CASSHGQGFGEKLFF. CDR3 coding DNA: TGTGCCAGCAGCCACGGGCAGGGATTCGGCGAAAAACTGTTTTTT.

The chain uses TRBV6-5 and TRBJ1-2; D remains ambiguous. The CDR3 is 14 residues long. V lost 2 bases and J 6 bases, leaving 13 bases between the germline ends. CDR1 and CDR2 (germline): MNHEY, SVGAGI. This chain's CDR3 is CASSYGAGRDGYTF. In DNA form, the CDR3 reads TGTGCCAGCAGTTACGGTGCAGGTCGAGATGGCTACACCTTC.

J is TRBJ2-7 and V is TRBV6-5; a possible D gene is TRBD1 (6 bases). The germline V gene encodes CDR1 MNHEY and CDR2 SVGAGI. The germline V and J ends were trimmed by 6 bases and 2 bases, with 11 bases remaining between them. The CDR3 runs 13 residues. This CDR3 reads CASSAQGPYEQYV. The CDR3 coding sequence is TGTGCCAGCAGCGCACAGGGTCCCTACGAGCAGTACGTC.

This chain connects TRBV19 to TRBJ2-1; D uncertain. The CDR3 runs to 13 residues. In germline, CDR1 is LNHDA, CDR2 SQIVND (reference sequence). V gave up 0 bases and J gave up 4 bases, with 4 bases separating them. CDR3: CASSIDPYNEQFF. The CDR3 DNA sequence: TGTGCCAGTAGTATAGATCCGTACAATGAGCAGTTCTTC.

This clone was seen a handful of times. This rearrangement joins TRBV7-9 to TRBJ2-7; TRBD1 matches at 9 bases. With 3 bases clipped from V and 2 bases from J, the junction kept 5 bases outside the gene matches. The CDR3 loop spans 15 amino acids. Germline V gene data show CDR1 as SEHNR and CDR2 as FQNEAQ (reference sequence). The CDR3 nucleotides read TGTGCCAGCAGCTTTTCCGGGACAGGGCCCTACGAGCAGTACTTC. Protein: CASSFSGTGPYEQYF.

This clone was observed at least ten times. The J gene is TRBJ2-2, the V gene TRBV13, with 12 bases identical to TRBD1. Losses at the gene ends were 5 bases for V and 2 bases for J; bases not matched to a gene: 6. From germline, CDR1 is PRHDT and CDR2 FYEKMQ (reference sequence). This CDR3 comprises 17 residues. The DNA for the CDR3 is TGTGCCAGCAGCCCCGGGACAGGGGGCGATAACACCGGGGAGCTGTTTTTT. Amino acids: CASSPGTGGDNTGELFF. Full variable domain (outside the CDR3, taken from reference TRBV13 and TRBJ2-2): AAGVIQSPRHLIKEKRETATLKCYPIPRHDTVYWYQQGPGQDPQFLISFYEKMQSDKGSIPDRFSAQQFSDYHSELNMSSLELGDSALYFCASSPGTGGDNTGELFFGEGSRLTVL.

This chain connects TRBV5-6 to TRBJ2-1; possibly TRBD1 for D (6 bases). The CDR3 is 13 amino acids. V shed 2 bases and J shed 10 bases, with 13 bases lying between them. Germline loops: CDR1 SGHDT, CDR2 YYEEEE. This chain's CDR3 is CASSFRFRGEQFF. DNA of the CDR3: TGTGCCAGCAGCTTCAGGTTCAGGGGCGAGCAGTTCTTC.

Only a few counts were recorded for this clone. The V call is TRBV9, the J call TRBJ2-1, with D possibly matching TRBD2 (6 bases). This CDR3 contains 14 residues. The germline CDR1 and CDR2 sequences are SGDLS and YYNGEE. The V gene lost 7 bases and the J gene lost 0 bases, with 11 bases spanning the gap. CDR3 sequence: CASARGNSYNEQFF. The DNA for the CDR3 is TGTGCCAGCGCCCGGGGGAACTCCTACAATGAGCAGTTCTTC.

This chain connects TRBV2 to TRBJ2-5; D is perhaps TRBD2 (5 bases). Trimming removed 2 bases at V and 5 bases at J, with 9 bases between. The germline CDR1 and CDR2 sequences are SNHLY and FYNNEI. This CDR3 spans 13 amino acids. The CDR3 DNA reads TGTGCCAGCAGTGAACTAGAGGGTGAGACCCAGTACTTC. Encoded protein: CASSELEGETQYF.

This clone turned up a few times. The chain combines TRBV5-1 with TRBJ1-1, with 9 nucleotides matching TRBD1. The CDR3 consists of 15 residues. CDR1 and CDR2 (germline): SGHRS, YFSETQ. V lost 3 bases and J lost 4; bases outside the gene matches: 7. CDR3 loop: CASSSAGTGITEAFF. CDR3 sequence (DNA): TGCGCCAGCAGCTCGGCGGGGACAGGGATCACTGAAGCTTTCTTT.

The J gene is TRBJ2-2, the V gene TRBV6-5, with 10 bases fitting TRBD2. Germline V gene lookup returns CDR1 MNHEY and CDR2 SVGAGI. The CDR3 totals 15 residues. With 6 bases clipped from V and 8 bases from J, the junction kept 9 bases outside the gene matches. In DNA form, the CDR3 reads TGTGCCAGCAGGATAGGGCTAGCGGGGGTAGGGGAGCTGTTTTTT. As protein: CASRIGLAGVGELFF.

The chain has TRBV4-1 and TRBJ1-4; 7 bases are shared with TRBD1. Germline values: CDR1 MGHRA, CDR2 YSYEKL. The CDR3 has 17 amino acids. Trimming at V came to 4 bases and at J to 0 bases, leaving 8 bases not matched to a gene. The CDR3 protein is CASSRTRGIPTNEKLFF. The DNA for the CDR3 is TGCGCCAGCAGCCGCACCAGGGGGATCCCAACTAATGAAAAACTGTTTTTT.

This clone was seen a few times. This chain joins TRBV4-2 and TRBJ2-1; D gene ambiguous. CDR1 and CDR2 from the germline V gene are LGHNA and YNFKEQ. V dropped 1 base and J dropped 5 bases, with 6 bases sitting between them. CDR3 length equals 13 residues. CDR3 residues: CASSQAYNNEQFF. DNA for the CDR3: TGTGCCAGCAGCCAAGCCTATAACAATGAGCAGTTCTTC.